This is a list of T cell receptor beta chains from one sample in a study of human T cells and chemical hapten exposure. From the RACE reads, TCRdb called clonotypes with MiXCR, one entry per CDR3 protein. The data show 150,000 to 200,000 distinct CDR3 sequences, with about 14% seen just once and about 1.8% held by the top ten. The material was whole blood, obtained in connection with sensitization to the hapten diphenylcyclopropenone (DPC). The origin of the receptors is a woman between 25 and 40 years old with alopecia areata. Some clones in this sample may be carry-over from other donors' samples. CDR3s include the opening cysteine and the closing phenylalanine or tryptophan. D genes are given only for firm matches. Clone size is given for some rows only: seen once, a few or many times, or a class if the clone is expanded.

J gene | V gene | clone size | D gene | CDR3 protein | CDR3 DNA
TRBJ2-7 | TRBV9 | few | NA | CASSSLLGPGGEQYF | TGTGCCAGCAGCTCCCTACTAGGGCCCGGAGGCGAGCAGTACTTC
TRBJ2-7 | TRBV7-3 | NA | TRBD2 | CARYQRDSYHYEQYF | TGTGCCCGCTATCAGCGGGACTCCTATCACTACGAGCAGTACTTC
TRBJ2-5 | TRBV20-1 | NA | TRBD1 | CSAPGTVGQETQYF | TGCAGTGCCCCGGGGACAGTGGGTCAAGAGACCCAGTACTTC
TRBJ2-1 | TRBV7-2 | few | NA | CASSPHYNEQFF | TGTGCCAGCAGCCCACACTACAATGAGCAGTTCTTC
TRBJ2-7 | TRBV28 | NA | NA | CASSLPVPYEQYF | TGTGCCAGCAGTTTACCGGTCCCCTACGAGCAGTACTTC
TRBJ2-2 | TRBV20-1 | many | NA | CSARVRERVAGELFF | TGCAGTGCTAGAGTACGGGAGAGAGTCGCCGGGGAGCTGTTTTTT
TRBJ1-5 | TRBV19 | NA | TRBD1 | CASSPLTQGGTQPQHF | TGTGCCAGTAGCCCTCTCACCCAGGGGGGCACGCAGCCCCAGCATTTT
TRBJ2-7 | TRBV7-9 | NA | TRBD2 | CASSLGLGTSGAYEQYF | TGTGCCAGCAGCTTGGGCCTTGGGACTAGTGGTGCCTACGAGCAGTACTTC
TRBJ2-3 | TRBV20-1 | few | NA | CSARDRGGNHPDTQYF | TGCAGTGCTAGAGATCGCGGAGGGAACCATCCAGATACGCAGTATTTT
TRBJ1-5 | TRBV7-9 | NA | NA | CASSLAGGGSNQPQHF | TGTGCCAGCAGCTTAGCCGGGGGCGGCAGCAATCAGCCCCAGCATTTT
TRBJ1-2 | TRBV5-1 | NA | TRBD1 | CASSLVGTGNYGYTF | TGCGCCAGCAGCTTGGTGGGGACAGGGAACTATGGCTACACCTTC
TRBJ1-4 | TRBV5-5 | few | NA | CASSLRVFGEKLFF | TGTGCCAGCAGCTTGAGAGTATTTGGGGAAAAACTGTTTTTT
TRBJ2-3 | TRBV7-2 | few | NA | CASSLGMAPPDTQYF | TGTGCCAGCAGCTTAGGCATGGCCCCCCCAGATACGCAGTATTTT
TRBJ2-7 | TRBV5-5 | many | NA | CASSLGSGLLGVYEQYF | TGTGCCAGCAGCCTCGGATCCGGGCTTCTCGGTGTCTACGAGCAGTACTTC
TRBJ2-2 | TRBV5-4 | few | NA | CASSLVQADGELFF | TGTGCCAGCAGCTTGGTTCAGGCAGACGGGGAGCTGTTTTTT
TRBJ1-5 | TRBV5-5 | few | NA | CASSSWEGSNQPQHF | TGTGCCAGCAGCTCTTGGGAGGGTAGCAATCAGCCCCAGCATTTT
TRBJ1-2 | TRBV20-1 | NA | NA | CSARDRRVPNGYTF | TGCAGTGCTAGAGACCGCCGGGTCCCGAATGGCTACACCTTC
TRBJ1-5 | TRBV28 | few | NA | CAINHGGSGSNQPQHF | TGTGCCATCAACCACGGGGGTAGCGGTAGCAATCAGCCCCAGCATTTT
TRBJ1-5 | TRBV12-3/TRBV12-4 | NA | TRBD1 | CASRNRGGSNQPQHF | TGTGCCAGCCGGAACAGGGGAGGGAGCAATCAGCCCCAGCATTTT
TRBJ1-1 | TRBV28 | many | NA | CASSGSEAFF | TGTGCCAGCAGTGGCAGTGAAGCTTTCTTT
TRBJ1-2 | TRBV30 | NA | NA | CAWAYGSGYGYTF | TGTGCCTGGGCTTACGGTTCGGGCTATGGCTACACCTTC
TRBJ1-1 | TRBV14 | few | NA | CASSHHPNTEAFF | TGTGCCAGCAGCCATCATCCCAACACTGAAGCTTTCTTT
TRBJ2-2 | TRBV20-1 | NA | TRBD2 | CSARDQPQRGGELFF | TGCAGTGCTAGAGATCAACCTCAGCGGGGCGGGGAGCTGTTTTTT
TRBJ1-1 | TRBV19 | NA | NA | CASNNRVDTEAFF | TGTGCCAGTAACAACAGGGTGGACACTGAAGCTTTCTTT
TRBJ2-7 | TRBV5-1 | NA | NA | CASSSGQGVIFEQYF | TGCGCCAGCAGCTCCGGCCAAGGGGTGATCTTCGAGCAGTACTTC
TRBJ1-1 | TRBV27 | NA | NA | CASSLLTANTEAFF | TGTGCCAGCAGTTTACTTACGGCGAACACTGAAGCTTTCTTT
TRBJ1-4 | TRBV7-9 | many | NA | CASSSPFVRPNEKLFF | TGTGCCAGCAGCTCCCCGTTCGTTAGGCCGAATGAAAAACTGTTTTTT
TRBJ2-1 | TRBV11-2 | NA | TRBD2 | CASTGLAGVPSSYNEQFF | TGTGCCAGCACCGGACTAGCGGGCGTTCCAAGCTCCTACAATGAGCAGTTCTTC
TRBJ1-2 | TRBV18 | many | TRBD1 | CASSPPEGARGYTF | TGTGCCAGCTCACCACCTGAGGGGGCGCGTGGCTACACCTTC
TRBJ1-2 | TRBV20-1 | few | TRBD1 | CSAFLRDSYGYTF | TGCAGTGCTTTCCTTCGGGACAGCTATGGCTACACCTTC
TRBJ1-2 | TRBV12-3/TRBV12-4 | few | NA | CASNAQGYGYTF | TGTGCCAGCAACGCACAGGGCTATGGCTACACCTTC